The 2 T cell receptor beta chains below all came from one sample that was sequenced in a study of metastatic and nonmetastatic thyroid tumors. Thyroid surgery was performed in patients who had received no treatment beforehand. TCRdb reanalyzed the PCR reads with MiXCR. Of 24,000 or so clones listed, approximately 20% are singletons. Sequences were obtained from blood. The receptors were sampled from a female donor with papillary thyroid cancer or a benign thyroid nodule (not recorded which). Some clones in this sample may be carry-over from other donors' samples.

This clone was recorded at least ten times. The CDR3 DNA reads as TGTGCCAGCAGCTCAGACTTGGGGCTTACTGAAGCTTTCTTT. Translating it yields CASSSDLGLTEAFF. The chain employs TRBV5-5 and TRBJ1-1, with D possibly TRBD1 on 5 matching bases. With 3 bases removed from V and 5 bases from J, the gap between germline ends came to 14 bases. Germline assignment: CDR1 SGHKS and CDR2 YYEKEE (reference sequence). The CDR3 consists of 14 residues.

This clone came up many times. The rearrangement uses TRBV19 and TRBJ2-2, with D possibly being TRBD2 (7 bases). The CDR3 is made up of 15 amino acids. V was trimmed by 9 bases and J by 2 bases, leaving 16 bases between them. CDR1 is LNHDA, CDR2 SQIVND, per germline (reference sequence). CDR3 amino acids: CASTRGGPNTGELFF. DNA for the CDR3: TGTGCCAGCACAAGGGGGGGGCCCAACACCGGGGAGCTGTTTTTT.